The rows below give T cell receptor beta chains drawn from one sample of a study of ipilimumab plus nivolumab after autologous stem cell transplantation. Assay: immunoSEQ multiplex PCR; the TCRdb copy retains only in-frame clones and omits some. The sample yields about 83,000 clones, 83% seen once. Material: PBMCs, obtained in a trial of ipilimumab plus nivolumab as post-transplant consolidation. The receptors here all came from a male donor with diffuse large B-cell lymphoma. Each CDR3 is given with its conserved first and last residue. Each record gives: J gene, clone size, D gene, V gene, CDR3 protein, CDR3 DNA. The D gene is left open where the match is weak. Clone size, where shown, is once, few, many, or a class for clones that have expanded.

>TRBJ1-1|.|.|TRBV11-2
CASSFGTNRGPEAFF
TGTGCCAGCAGCTTCGGGACGAACCGGGGGCCTGAAGCTTTCTTT
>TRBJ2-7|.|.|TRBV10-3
CAISENRDEQYF
TGTGCCATCAGTGAGAACAGGGACGAGCAGTACTTC
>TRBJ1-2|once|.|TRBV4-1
CASSHHSTLVYTF
TGCGCCAGCAGCCACCACTCGACCCTGGTCTACACCTTC
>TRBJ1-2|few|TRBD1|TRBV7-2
CASSPRGANYGYTF
TGTGCCAGCAGCCCCAGGGGGGCTAACTATGGCTACACCTTC
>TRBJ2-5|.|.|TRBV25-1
CASSENSDFQGGTQYF
TGTGCCAGCAGTGAAAACAGTGACTTCCAGGGTGGGACCCAGTACTTC
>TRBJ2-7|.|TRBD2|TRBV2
CASSAGTSGLEQYF
TGTGCCAGCAGCGCCGGGACTAGCGGCCTCGAGCAGTACTTC
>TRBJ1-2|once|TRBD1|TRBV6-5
CASSPRQGNGYTF
TGTGCCAGCAGTCCACGACAGGGGAATGGCTACACCTTC
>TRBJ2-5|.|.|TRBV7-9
CASSDRRPAGYETQYF
TGTGCCAGCAGCGACCGCCGACCCGCCGGGTATGAGACCCAGTACTTC
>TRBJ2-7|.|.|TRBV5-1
CASSLKDTQEQYF
TGCGCCAGCAGCCTAAAGGACACTCAAGAGCAGTACTTC
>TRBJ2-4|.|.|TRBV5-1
CASSSAPLGGKNIQYF
TGCGCCAGCAGCTCGGCCCCCCTTGGCGGCAAAAACATTCAGTACTTC
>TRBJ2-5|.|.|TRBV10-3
CAISESTARQETQYF
TGTGCCATCAGTGAGTCGACGGCCAGGCAAGAGACCCAGTACTTC
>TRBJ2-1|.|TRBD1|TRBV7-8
CASSLGDRVYSNEQFF
TGTGCCAGCAGCTTAGGGGACAGGGTTTATTCCAATGAGCAGTTCTTC
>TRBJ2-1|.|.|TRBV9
CASSTHEGVTYNEQFF
TGTGCCAGCAGCACCCACGAGGGGGTCACCTACAATGAGCAGTTCTTC
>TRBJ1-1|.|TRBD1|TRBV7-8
CASSSGQMNTEAFF
TGTGCCAGCAGCTCGGGACAGATGAACACTGAAGCTTTCTTT
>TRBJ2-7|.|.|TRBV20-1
CSAAPGYEQYF
TGCAGTGCCGCCCCCGGGTACGAGCAGTACTTC
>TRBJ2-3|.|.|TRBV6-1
CASSEARLRDTQYF
TGTGCCAGCAGTGAAGCTCGGTTACGGGATACGCAGTATTTT
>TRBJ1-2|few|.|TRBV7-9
CASSLGDIGYTF
TGTGCCAGCAGCTTAGGGGACATCGGCTACACCTTC
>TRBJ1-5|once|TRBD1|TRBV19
CASSKEGQLSNQPQHF
TGTGCCAGTAGTAAAGAGGGACAGCTTAGCAATCAGCCCCAGCATTTT
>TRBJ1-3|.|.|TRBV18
CASSPAAGSAGNTIYF
TGTGCCAGCTCACCAGCGGCAGGGTCCGCTGGAAACACCATATATTTT
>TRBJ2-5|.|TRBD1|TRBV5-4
CASSLGQQETQYF
TGTGCCAGCAGCCTGGGACAGCAAGAGACCCAGTACTTC
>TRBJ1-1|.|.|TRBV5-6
CASSFLQGSNTEAFF
TGTGCCAGCAGCTTCCTACAGGGCTCGAACACTGAAGCTTTCTTT
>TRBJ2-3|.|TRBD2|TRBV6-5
CASSYTSGGATDTQYF
TGTGCCAGCAGTTACACTAGCGGGGGGGCCACAGATACGCAGTATTTT
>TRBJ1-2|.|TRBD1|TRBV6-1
CASRDREIRDGYTF
TGTGCCAGCCGGGACAGGGAGATCCGCGATGGCTACACCTTC
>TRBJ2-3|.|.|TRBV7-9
CASSVASVSGTDTQYF
TGTGCCAGCAGCGTAGCCTCAGTAAGTGGCACAGATACGCAGTATTTT
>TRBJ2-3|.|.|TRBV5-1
CASSLDATDTQYF
TGCGCCAGCAGCTTGGACGCCACAGATACGCAGTATTTT
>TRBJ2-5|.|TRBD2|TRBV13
CASSAGPSGGHQETQYF
TGTGCCAGCAGCGCGGGGCCTAGCGGGGGGCACCAAGAGACCCAGTACTTC
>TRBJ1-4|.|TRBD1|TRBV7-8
CASSIHWDRGEKLFF
TGTGCCAGCAGCATTCACTGGGACAGGGGGGAAAAACTGTTTTTT
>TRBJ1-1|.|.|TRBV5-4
CASMKGLNTEAFF
TGTGCCAGCATGAAGGGCCTGAACACTGAAGCTTTCTTT
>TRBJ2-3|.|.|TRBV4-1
CASSQGTRGGTSTDTQYF
TGCGCCAGCAGCCAAGGGACAAGGGGAGGAACTAGCACAGATACGCAGTATTTT